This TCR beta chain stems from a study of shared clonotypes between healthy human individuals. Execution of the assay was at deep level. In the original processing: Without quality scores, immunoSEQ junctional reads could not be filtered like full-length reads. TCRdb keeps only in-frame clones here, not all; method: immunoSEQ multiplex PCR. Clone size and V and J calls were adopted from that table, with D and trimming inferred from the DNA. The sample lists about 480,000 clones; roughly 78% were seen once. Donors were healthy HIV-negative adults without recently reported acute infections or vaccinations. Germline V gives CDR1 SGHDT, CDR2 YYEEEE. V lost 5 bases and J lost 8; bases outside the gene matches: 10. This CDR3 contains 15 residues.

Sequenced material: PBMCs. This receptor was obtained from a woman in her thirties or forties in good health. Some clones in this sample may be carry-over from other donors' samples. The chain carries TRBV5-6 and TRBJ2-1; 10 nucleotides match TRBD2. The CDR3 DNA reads TGTGCCAGCAGGAGAGGCCTAGCGGGAGTCTATGAGCAGTTCTTC. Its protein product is CASRRGLAGVYEQFF.